This section outlines one TCR beta chain sequence together with its context. The antigen is undetermined. This entry is derived from a study of CD4 T cells in relation to SARS-CoV-2 and coronaviruses. This table comes from immunoSEQ multiplex PCR, and its TCRdb copy is limited to in-frame clones, with some not included. This sample has tens of thousands of clones, with under 80% found just once. The unexposed donors gave CD4+ T cells in about 2011-2018, prior to COVID-19. Isolation of CD4+ T cells took place after roughly nine days in culture. Fresh IL-2 medium replaced half the medium on days 3 and 7. V dropped 0 bases and J dropped 10 bases, with 8 bases sitting between them. The germline V gene encodes CDR1 SGDLS and CDR2 YYNGEE. The CDR3 loop spans 12 amino acids.

The sample was CD4+ T cells from PBMCs, cultured in vitro. The clonotype was recovered from a human donor in good health. The V gene is TRBV9, the J gene TRBJ1-3, with D possibly being TRBD1 (5 bases). The CDR3 coding sequence is TGTGCCAGCAGCGTAGGCGGGGGTACCATATATTTT. It translates to CASSVGGGTIYF.